Each of the 27 T cell receptor beta chains below was sequenced from the same sample in a study of OX40 agonist ivuxolimab in advanced cancers. TCRdb's table, derived via immunoSEQ multiplex PCR, lists solely in-frame clones and lacks some. This sample has 45,000 to 65,000 clones; about nine tenths occur once, and the top ten carry about 3.8%. The input for sequencing was CD4+ or CD8+ T cells sorted from blood, taken in a trial of the OX40 agonist ivuxolimab. The receptors were gathered from an adult with an advanced solid tumor such as melanoma, head and neck, liver or kidney cancer.

This clone was observed once. The chain couples TRBV21-1 to TRBJ1-3. TRBV21-1 is classified as a pseudogene. The CDR3 has 23 amino acids. In DNA form, the CDR3 reads TGTGCCAGCGGCCAAAGTATGGGTCCGGGACGCGCCAAGGTACACCACTCTGGAAACACCATATATTTT. This sequence encodes CASGQSMGPGRAKVHHSGNTIYF.

The chain couples TRBV6-5 to TRBJ1-5; no reliable D call. CDR1 and CDR2 from the germline V gene are MNHEY and SVGAGI. Trimming cost V 0 bases and J 7 bases, with 7 bases left between them. The CDR3 covers 13 residues. DNA for the CDR3: TGTGCCAGCAGTTACTCGGAGGGCCAGCCCCAGCATTTT. This gives the protein CASSYSEGQPQHF.

This chain uses TRBV7-9 with TRBJ2-3, with D possibly matching TRBD1 (6 bases). V lost 6 bases and J lost 4, with 17 bases in between. CDR1 and CDR2 from the germline V gene are SEHNR and FQNEAQ (reference sequence). This CDR3 has 15 residues. CDR3 DNA sequence: TGTGCCAGCAGGTCACTAAGCAGGGGAGCAGATACGCAGTATTTT. It specifies CASRSLSRGADTQYF.

The gene calls are TRBV28 and TRBJ1-2; 8 nucleotides line up with TRBD1. The CDR3 covers 14 residues. Germline V gives CDR1 MDHEN, CDR2 SYDVKM. V lost 2 bases, J lost 8 bases, and 7 bases stayed unmatched. CDR3 sequence: CASSLGTGSSGYTF. DNA of the CDR3: TGTGCCAGCAGTTTAGGGACAGGATCCTCAGGCTACACCTTC.

The J gene is TRBJ2-7, the V gene TRBV14; perhaps D is TRBD1 or TRBD2 (5 bases each). The CDR3 sequence is 13 residues long. Germline V gene lookup returns CDR1 SGHDN and CDR2 FVKESK. V lost 8 bases and J lost 1, with 12 bases in between. CDR3: CASPGPASYEQYF. The CDR3 nucleotides are TGTGCCAGCCCGGGACCGGCGTCCTACGAGCAGTACTTC.

The CDR3 DNA reads as TGTGCCAGCAGTGTATTAGACTCCCTGAACACTGAAGCTTTCTTT. Translated: CASSVLDSLNTEAFF. V gene TRBV2 combines with J gene TRBJ1-1, with no clear D. V gave up 4 bases and J gave up 0 bases, with 12 bases separating them. Per germline, CDR1 SNHLY and CDR2 FYNNEI. This CDR3 region has 15 residues.

The CDR3 DNA reads as TGTGCCAGCAGTGAACTACAGGGAACTAGCAATCAGCCCCAGCATTTT. It encodes CASSELQGTSNQPQHF. The chain recombines TRBV6-1 with TRBJ1-5; weak D call: TRBD1 (6 bases). The CDR3 spans 16 residues. Germline V gives CDR1 MNHNS, CDR2 SASEGT. Trimming stripped 2 bases from V and 0 bases from J, with 11 bases between.

Only a few counts were recorded for this clone. The chain is built from TRBV28 and TRBJ1-1, with 9 bases identical to TRBD1. The CDR3 contains 15 residues. Germline CDR1 and CDR2: MDHEN and SYDVKM. The V segment lost 2 bases and the J segment 10 bases; nucleotides outside the gene matches: 11. The CDR3 DNA reads TGTGCCAGCAGTTTAATTGGGGGACAGGGATTGGGAGCTTTCTTT. Translating gives CASSLIGGQGLGAFF.

V and J are TRBV7-2 and TRBJ2-5; 10 bases agree with TRBD1. The CDR3 is 15 residues long. Per germline, CDR1 SGHTA and CDR2 FQGNSA. Trimming at V came to 2 bases and at J to 5 bases, leaving 5 bases not matched to a gene. Here the CDR3 reads CASSLFGQGVETQYF. CDR3 DNA: TGTGCCAGCAGCTTATTTGGACAGGGGGTTGAGACCCAGTACTTC.

This clone was observed a few times. The chain combines TRBV7-8 with TRBJ1-5; 7 bases line up with TRBD1. Trimming removed 6 bases from V and 2 bases from J; junction bases left unmatched: 10. This CDR3 region has 16 residues. Germline V gene data show CDR1 as SGHVS and CDR2 as FQNEAQ. CDR3 sequence (DNA): TGTGCCAGCAGTCCAATTGCAGGGGGTCGCAATCAGCCCCAGCATTTT. Translation: CASSPIAGGRNQPQHF.

The chain joins TRBV7-2 to TRBJ2-7, with D unclear. Germline CDR1 and CDR2: SGHTA and FQGNSA. This CDR3 is 14 amino acids long. The V gene lost 1 base and the J gene lost 1 base, with 8 bases spanning the gap. The CDR3 DNA follows: TGTGCCAGCAGCTTAGTTCCGGGTTCCTACGAGCAGTACTTC. This translates into CASSLVPGSYEQYF.

The rearrangement joins TRBV6-5 to TRBJ2-1; D may be TRBD1 (5 bases). The CDR3 is 16 amino acids. Germline-derived CDR1 and CDR2 are MNHEY and SVGAGI. The germline V and J ends were trimmed by 4 bases and 1 base, with 14 bases remaining between them. The CDR3 bases are TGTGCCAGCAGTTTCCAGGGTACATCTTCCTACAATGAGCAGTTCTTC. Encoded protein: CASSFQGTSSYNEQFF.

The rearrangement uses TRBV28 and TRBJ2-3, with D uncertain. The CDR3 totals 17 residues. Germline loops: CDR1 MDHEN, CDR2 SYDVKM. V lost 2 bases and J 3 bases, leaving 18 bases between the germline ends. CDR3 loop: CASSLPADASRTDTQYF. CDR3 in DNA: TGTGCCAGCAGTTTACCCGCCGACGCTAGTAGAACAGATACGCAGTATTTT.

The chain carries TRBV14 and TRBJ2-2; 7 positions agree with TRBD1. The CDR3 contains 16 residues. J gave up 7 bases and V 4 bases, and 12 bases lay outside the gene matches. Per germline, CDR1 SGHDN and CDR2 FVKESK. The CDR3 sequence is CASSPYRGSIGGELFF. CDR3 coding DNA: TGTGCCAGCAGCCCCTACAGGGGCTCAATAGGCGGGGAGCTGTTTTTT.

This clone occurred a few times. This chain uses TRBV6-5 with TRBJ2-7; TRBD1 matches 9 bases. Germline lookup yields CDR1 MNHEY and CDR2 SVGAGI. V lost 6 bases to trimming and J lost 1 base; unmatched junction nucleotides: 4. The length of the CDR3 is 14 residues. CDR3 bases: TGTGCCAGCAGACGGGGGACAGGGTCCTACGAGCAGTACTTC. The encoded protein is CASRRGTGSYEQYF.

The V call is TRBV5-1, the J call TRBJ1-1; D is uncertain. There are 14 residues in the CDR3. The V end lost 0 bases, the J end lost 0 bases, and 6 bases lay between the germline ends. Germline CDR1 and CDR2: SGHRS and YFSETQ. The CDR3 DNA sequence: TGCGCCAGCAGCTTGGGATGGATGAACACTGAAGCTTTCTTT. It codes for CASSLGWMNTEAFF.

The chain joins TRBV23-1 to TRBJ1-1; 10 bases agree with TRBD1. TRBV23-1 is recorded as an ORF, its role being uncertain. The length of the CDR3 is 15 residues. V lost 2 bases to trimming and J lost 6 bases; unmatched junction nucleotides: 6. CDR3 residues: CASSQGTGASSEAFF. In DNA form, the CDR3 reads TGCGCCAGCAGTCAAGGGACAGGGGCATCCTCTGAAGCTTTCTTT.

The chain combines TRBV6-5 with TRBJ2-2; TRBD2 agrees at 7 bases. CDR1 MNHEY and CDR2 SVGAGI come from the germline V gene. The V and J ends lost 2 bases and 1 base, in that order; junction bases with no gene match: 4. CDR3 size: 16 residues. The CDR3 sequence is CASSYRGGGNTGELFF. CDR3 bases: TGTGCCAGCAGTTACAGGGGCGGGGGGAACACCGGGGAGCTGTTTTTT.

The V call is TRBV9, the J call TRBJ2-1; TRBD2 matches 10 bases. Trimming took 0 bases from V and 5 from J; bases not matched to a gene: 2. The CDR3 is 15 amino acids. Per germline, CDR1 SGDLS and CDR2 YYNGEE. The CDR3: CASSVALAGNNEQFF. DNA for the CDR3: TGTGCCAGCAGCGTAGCACTAGCGGGGAACAATGAGCAGTTCTTC.

Concerning this clone: An end of the junction differs from the germline gene, which may be a read error. Additional DNA sequences in this sample encode the identical CDR3. The V gene is TRBV10-1, the J gene TRBJ1-3; a weak D match, TRBD1 (5 bases). The CDR3 sequence is 18 residues long. Germline V CDR1 and CDR2: WNHNN, SYGVQD (reference sequence). For the CDR3, the DNA is TGCGCCAGCAGTGAGGGTCAGGGACGGGAAATAGGTGGAAACACCATCTATTTT. Its translation is CASSEGQGREIGGNTIYF.

The chain employs TRBV19 and TRBJ1-5; a possible D gene is TRBD1 (5 bases). The germline V gene has CDR1 LNHDA and CDR2 SQIVND (reference sequence). V lost 5 bases and J lost 2, with 19 bases in between. The CDR3 has 17 residues. The CDR3 protein is CASSLGVGAVGNQPQHF. The CDR3 nucleotides are TGTGCCAGTAGTCTGGGAGTAGGGGCGGTTGGCAATCAGCCCCAGCATTTT.

The gene calls are TRBV9 and TRBJ1-1; D might be TRBD1 (5 bases). The CDR3 spans 15 residues. V was pared by 1 base and J by 0 bases, with 10 bases between. The germline CDR1 and CDR2 sequences are SGDLS and YYNGEE. The DNA of the CDR3 is TGTGCCAGCAGCGTAACCCAGGGAATGAACACTGAAGCTTTCTTT. It encodes CASSVTQGMNTEAFF.

The rearrangement links TRBV5-6 to TRBJ2-1; 10 positions match TRBD2. The J segment lost 9 bases and the V segment lost 1 base, leaving 19 bases of the junction unmatched. Germline loops: CDR1 SGHDT, CDR2 YYEEEE. The CDR3 is 19 amino acids. CDR3 amino acids: CASSLSEIAGGPIRGEQFF. CDR3 DNA sequence: TGTGCCAGCAGCTTGAGTGAGATAGCGGGAGGACCAATCAGGGGTGAGCAGTTCTTC.

This clone has only one observation. The chain carries TRBV9 and TRBJ1-1; D uncertain. The germline gives CDR1 SGDLS, CDR2 YYNGEE. Trimming cost V 0 bases and J 9 bases, with 18 bases left between them. The CDR3 consists of 15 residues. This CDR3 is CASSVVPAGGDKAFF. The CDR3 region has the DNA TGTGCCAGCAGCGTAGTACCTGCAGGAGGAGATAAAGCTTTCTTT.

Only a few counts were recorded for this clone. The genes are TRBV28 and TRBJ2-5, with 8 bases identical to TRBD2. The germline gives CDR1 MDHEN, CDR2 SYDVKM. V lost 3 bases and J lost 2; bases outside the gene matches: 8. The CDR3 extends over 16 amino acids. CDR3 protein: CASSLGRGARQETQYF. CDR3 DNA: TGTGCCAGCAGTTTGGGGCGGGGGGCGCGACAAGAGACCCAGTACTTC.

The chain uses TRBV30 and TRBJ2-7; 9 bases are shared with TRBD2. Unmatched junction bases numbered 0, after V lost 4 bases and J lost 5 bases. CDR1 is GTSNPN and CDR2 is SVGIG in the germline V gene (reference sequence). The CDR3 runs 11 residues. CDR3 amino acids: CAWKREDEQYF. CDR3 in DNA: TGTGCCTGGAAGCGGGAGGACGAGCAGTACTTC.

This rearrangement joins TRBV11-2 to TRBJ2-1; 9 positions match TRBD2. The CDR3 is made up of 15 amino acids. Germline V gene lookup returns CDR1 SGHAT and CDR2 FQNNGV. Losses at the gene ends were 1 base for V and 7 bases for J; bases not matched to a gene: 5. The CDR3 DNA sequence: TGTGCCAGCAGCTTAGGCGGGAGGGCCCGGAATGAGCAGTTCTTC. Translating gives CASSLGGRARNEQFF.